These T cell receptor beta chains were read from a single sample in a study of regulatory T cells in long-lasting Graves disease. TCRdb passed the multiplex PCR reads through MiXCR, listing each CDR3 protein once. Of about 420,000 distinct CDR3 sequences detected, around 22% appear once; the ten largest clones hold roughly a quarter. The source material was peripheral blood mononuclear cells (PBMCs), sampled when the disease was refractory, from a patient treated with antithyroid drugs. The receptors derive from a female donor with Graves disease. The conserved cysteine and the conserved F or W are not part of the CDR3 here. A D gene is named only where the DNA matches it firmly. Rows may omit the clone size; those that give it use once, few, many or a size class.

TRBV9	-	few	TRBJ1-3	ASSATTVNGNTIY
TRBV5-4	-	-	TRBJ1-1	ASSLSTTANTEAF
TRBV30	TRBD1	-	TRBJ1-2	AHLRQGQLYGYT
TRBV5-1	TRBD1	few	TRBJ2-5	ASWIRGLEETQY
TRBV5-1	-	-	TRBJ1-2	ASSLREFNYGYT
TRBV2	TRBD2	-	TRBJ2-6	ASSPRLAGAPGANVLT
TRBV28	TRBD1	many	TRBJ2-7	ASSLSSGTGAYEQY
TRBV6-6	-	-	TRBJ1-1	ASSYARGPTEAF
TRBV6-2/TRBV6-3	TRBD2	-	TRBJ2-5	ASSESGGQTQY
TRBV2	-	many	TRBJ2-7	ASLAKRTGTYEQY
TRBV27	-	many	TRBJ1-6	ASSERRPQDLPLH
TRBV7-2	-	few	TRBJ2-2	ASSLGLDTGELF
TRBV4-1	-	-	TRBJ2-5	ASSQDAVTQY
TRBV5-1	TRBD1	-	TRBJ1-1	ASSFDRGPNTEAF
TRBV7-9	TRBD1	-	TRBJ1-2	ASSFGQGTTNYGYT
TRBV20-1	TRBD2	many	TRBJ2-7	SARTGGYEQY
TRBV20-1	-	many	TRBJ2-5	SANPTTSAYQETQY
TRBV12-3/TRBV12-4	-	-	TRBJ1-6	ASRPPGDSPLH
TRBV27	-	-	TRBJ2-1	ASSLSSFGLEYNEQF
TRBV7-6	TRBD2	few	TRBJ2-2	ASSGLAGGPTGELF
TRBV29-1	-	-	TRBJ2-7	SVEDPYEQY
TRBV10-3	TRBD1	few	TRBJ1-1	ATGQGEVTEAF
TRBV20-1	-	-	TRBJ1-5	SASLRGGFQPQH
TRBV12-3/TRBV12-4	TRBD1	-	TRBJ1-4	ANSVGDSFEKPF
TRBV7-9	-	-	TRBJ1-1	TSSFTEGSTEAF
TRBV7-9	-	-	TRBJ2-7	ASSFGSGIYEQY
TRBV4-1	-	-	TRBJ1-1	ASSQDQWGGTEAF
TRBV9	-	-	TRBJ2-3	ASSVGVTHFEETQY